The sequence of this TCR beta chain was determined in a study of cytomegalovirus exposure and HLA in healthy donors. PCR was performed using 60 Vbeta and 13 Jbeta primers. Libraries were prepared by immunoSEQ multiplex PCR; TCRdb keeps only in-frame clonotypes and omits some of them. The table has some 100,000 clones, roughly four fifths seen once. Per germline, CDR1 ENHRY and CDR2 SYGVKD. V lost 4 bases and J lost 2, with 8 bases in between. There are 13 residues in the CDR3. The rearrangement uses TRBV10-3 and TRBJ1-1, with a tentative D call TRBD1 (5 bases). This TCR derives from a male donor in good health and CMV-seropositive. Source material: PBMCs. The CDR3 loop is CAISGGYNTEAFF. The DNA for the CDR3 is TGTGCCATCAGTGGGGGCTACAACACTGAAGCTTTCTTT.